The 17 T cell receptor beta chains listed next were all sequenced from one sample in a study of CD8 T cells in ankylosing spondylitis. One entry per CDR3 protein results from TCRdb running MiXCR on the 5' RACE reads. The sample contains 180,000 or so distinct CDR3 sequences, approximately 10% of which appear only once. Sequencing input: blood, either unsorted or a sorted T cell fraction (not recorded which). The source of these receptors is a male donor with ankylosing spondylitis or in good health (not recorded which).

The V gene is TRBV20-1, the J gene TRBJ2-2; 7 nucleotides agree with TRBD1. CDR1 and CDR2 (germline): DFQATT, SNEGSKA (reference sequence). This CDR3 is 16 amino acids long. J was trimmed by 5 bases and V by 0 bases; bases with no gene match: 9. CDR3 sequence (DNA): TGCAGTGCTAGAGATCGTTGCAGGGGGTATACCGGGGAGCTGTTTTTT. This codes for CSARDRCRGYTGELFF.

In this sample, this clonotype turned up many times. The chain carries TRBV29-1 and TRBJ1-2, with TRBD1 matching over 7 bases. CDR1 SQVTM and CDR2 ANQGSEA come from the germline V gene. With V trimmed by 6 bases and J by 8 bases, 18 bases remained unmatched. This CDR3 contains 15 residues. CDR3 loop: CSVTGTDTNPWGYTF. The CDR3 bases are TGCAGCGTCACCGGGACAGATACTAATCCGTGGGGCTACACCTTC.

The rearrangement uses TRBV12-3 or TRBV12-4 and TRBJ2-2, with D possibly matching TRBD2 (6 bases). Trimming took 3 bases from V and 3 from J, leaving 11 bases between them. This CDR3 has 15 amino acids. This chain's CDR3 is CASSFTGSDTGELFF. The CDR3, as DNA: TGTGCCAGCAGTTTCACCGGGAGTGACACCGGGGAGCTGTTTTTT.

The chain is built from TRBV11-2 and TRBJ2-1; 9 nucleotides match TRBD2. The CDR3 runs 17 residues. V trimming: 2 bases; J trimming: 7 bases; junction bases outside the gene matches: 12. The germline V gene has CDR1 SGHAT and CDR2 FQNNGV. CDR3 DNA: TGTGCCAGCAGCTTATCTAAGGTTAGCGGGAGACAAAATGAGCAGTTCTTC. This translates into CASSLSKVSGRQNEQFF.

This clonotype was counted at least ten times. This rearrangement joins TRBV12-3 or TRBV12-4 to TRBJ2-1; D is perhaps TRBD2 (6 bases). V lost 4 bases to trimming and J lost 5 bases, with 18 bases between them. The CDR3 consists of 16 residues. CDR3 nucleotides: TGTGCCAGCAGTTCCCCCCGGGGTAGCGGCCACAATGAGCAGTTCTTC. Amino acid sequence: CASSSPRGSGHNEQFF.

This clonotype was recorded at least ten times. The CDR3 here is CASSGQGETQYF. Here the CDR3 DNA reads TGTGCCAGCAGCGGACAGGGAGAGACCCAGTACTTC. The chain joins TRBV27 to TRBJ2-5, with TRBD1 matching over 8 bases. This CDR3 has 12 amino acids. Germline V gene lookup returns CDR1 MNHEY and CDR2 SMNVEV (reference sequence). V was clipped by 6 bases and J by 4 bases; unmatched bases: 1.

This clonotype was recorded at least ten times. This chain uses TRBV30 with TRBJ2-2, with D perhaps being TRBD1 or TRBD2 (5 bases each). The CDR3 runs to 14 residues. The V gene's germline CDR1 is GTSNPN and CDR2 SVGIG (reference sequence). Trimming left V 3 bases short and J 1 base short, with 9 bases between. CDR3 in amino acids: CAWRGTKNTGELFF. CDR3 bases: TGTGCCTGGAGGGGGACCAAGAACACCGGGGAGCTGTTTTTT.

This clonotype appeared many times. The chain has TRBV5-1 and TRBJ1-5; weak D call: TRBD1 (6 bases). V lost 2 bases and J 4 bases, leaving 13 bases between the germline ends. The CDR3 is made up of 15 amino acids. CDR1 SGHRS and CDR2 YFSETQ come from the germline V gene. Here the CDR3 reads CASSFTGNPNQPQHF. The CDR3 DNA reads as TGCGCCAGCAGCTTTACAGGGAATCCAAATCAGCCCCAGCATTTT.

The sample holds many counts of this clonotype. The chain recombines TRBV7-8 with TRBJ1-4; maybe TRBD1 (6 bases). The CDR3 is 15 amino acids. The germline V gene encodes CDR1 SGHVS and CDR2 FQNEAQ. Between the trimmed V and J ends, which lost 1 base and 4 bases, there was a span of 10 bases. The CDR3 sequence: CASSLDGRGNEKLFF. The CDR3, as DNA: TGTGCCAGCAGCTTAGATGGCAGGGGTAATGAAAAACTGTTTTTT.

The genes are TRBV10-3 and TRBJ1-5; tentative D call: TRBD1 (6 bases). The CDR3 is made up of 14 amino acids. Trimming removed 3 bases from V and 7 bases from J, with 13 bases in between. CDR1 and CDR2 from the germline V gene are ENHRY and SYGVKD. CDR3 sequence reads: CAISEGGGGQPQHF. The CDR3 nucleotides read TGTGCCATCAGTGAAGGCGGGGGCGGACAGCCCCAGCATTTT.

The chain recombines TRBV14 with TRBJ1-2; D ambiguous. Germline-derived CDR1 and CDR2 are SGHDN and FVKESK. This CDR3 has 9 residues. V was cut by 4 bases and J by 10 bases, with 4 bases left in between. CDR3 nucleotides: TGTGCCAGCAGCCCCCCCTACACCTTC. Translating gives CASSPPYTF.

The chain is built from TRBV7-2 and TRBJ2-3; D not resolved. Trimming cost V 5 bases and J 2 bases, with 14 bases left between them. This CDR3 region has 15 residues. The germline gives CDR1 SGHTA, CDR2 FQGNSA. DNA of the CDR3: TGTGCCAGCAGCGTTCTCGGATCTCACACAGATACGCAGTATTTT. It yields the protein CASSVLGSHTDTQYF.

This clonotype was recorded at least ten times. This chain uses TRBV12-3 or TRBV12-4 with TRBJ1-4, with D maybe TRBD1 (6 bases). V shed 6 bases and J shed 2 bases, with 13 bases lying between them. The CDR3 sequence is 15 residues long. CDR3 sequence reads: CASSLRGGTNEKLFF. CDR3 coding DNA: TGTGCCAGCAGCTTAAGGGGGGGCACTAATGAAAAACTGTTTTTT.

The gene calls are TRBV7-2 and TRBJ1-1; D may be TRBD1 (6 bases). The CDR3 totals 13 residues. The germline V and J ends were trimmed by 5 bases and 1 base, with 8 bases remaining between them. The V gene's germline CDR1 is SGHTA and CDR2 FQGNSA. CDR3 amino acids: CASSPTGNTEAFF. The CDR3 DNA reads TGTGCCAGCAGCCCGACAGGGAACACTGAAGCTTTCTTT.

This clonotype was counted at least ten times. This sequence joins TRBV5-6 and TRBJ2-1; TRBD2 might be the D (5 bases). CDR1 and CDR2 (germline): SGHDT, YYEEEE. The length of the CDR3 is 18 residues. V was clipped by 5 bases and J by 0 bases, with 21 bases between them. CDR3 nucleotides: TGTGCCAGCAGTGCGGAGGAGCTAGCCGGCCGCTCCTACAATGAGCAGTTCTTC. Its translation is CASSAEELAGRSYNEQFF.

This clonotype was counted at least ten times. This rearrangement joins TRBV29-1 to TRBJ2-5, with D perhaps matching TRBD2 (6 bases). V was cut by 2 bases and J by 5 bases, with 12 bases left in between. The germline V gene encodes CDR1 SQVTM and CDR2 ANQGSEA. The CDR3 spans 13 residues. CDR3 coding DNA: TGCAGCGTTGAACTGGTAGGGAGGGAGACCCAGTACTTC. It is translated as CSVELVGRETQYF. Filled out from reference TRBV29-1 and TRBJ2-5, the complete variable domain reads SAVISQKPSRDICQRGTSLTIQCQVDSQVTMMFWYRQQPGQSLTLIATANQGSEATYESGFVIDKFPISRPNLTFSTLTVSNMSPEDSSIYLCSVELVGRETQYFGPGTRLLVL.

This clonotype was detected ten times or more. The chain recombines TRBV28 with TRBJ1-2, with 9 bases that match TRBD1. Trimming took 6 bases from V and 3 from J; bases not matched to a gene: 2. Germline lookup yields CDR1 MDHEN and CDR2 SYDVKM. The CDR3 is 13 amino acids. The CDR3 is CASSGQGYYGYTF. DNA of the CDR3: TGTGCCAGCAGCGGACAGGGGTACTATGGCTACACCTTC.